This record covers a single T cell receptor (beta chain). Its antigen is still unknown. The data are from a study of EBV T-cell therapy then PD-1 blockade in nasopharyngeal carcinoma. Specified treatment: AdE1-LMPpoly-expanded autologous EBV-specific T-cell therapy followed by anti-PD-1 nivolumab. The CDR3 length is 16 residues. Germline loops: CDR1 MGHRA, CDR2 YSYEKL. Trimming removed 0 bases from V and 1 base from J, with 7 bases in between. Repertoires were generated with immunoSEQ multiplex PCR, while TCRdb's copy carries only in-frame clones and drops some. The table includes 24,000 or so clones, about 87% detected once.

This sample comprised CD8+ T cells from blood, obtained between days 55 and 70 from a patient whose treatment included autologous EBV-specific T cells and nivolumab. The chain recombines TRBV4-1 with TRBJ2-6; D is undetermined. The clonotype comes from a man between 35 and 55 years old with nasopharyngeal carcinoma. CDR3 in DNA: TGCGCCAGCAGCCAAGATCTAGGGTCTGGGGCCAACGTCCTGACTTTC. It yields the protein CASSQDLGSGANVLTF.